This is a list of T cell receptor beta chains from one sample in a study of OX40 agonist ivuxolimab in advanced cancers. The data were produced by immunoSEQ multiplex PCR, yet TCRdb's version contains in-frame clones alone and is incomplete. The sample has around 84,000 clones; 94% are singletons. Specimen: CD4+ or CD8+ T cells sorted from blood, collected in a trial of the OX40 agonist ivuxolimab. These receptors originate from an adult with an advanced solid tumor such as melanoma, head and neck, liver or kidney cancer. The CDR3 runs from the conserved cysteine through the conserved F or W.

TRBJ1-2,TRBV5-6,CASSSGTHYGYTF
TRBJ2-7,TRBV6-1,CASSEAVAVGEYEQYF
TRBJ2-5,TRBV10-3,CAISAATTYAQETQYF
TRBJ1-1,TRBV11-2,CASSLVGGEMNTEAFF
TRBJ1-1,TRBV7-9,CASSQPMSPGGTEAFF
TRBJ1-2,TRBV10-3,CAISESVGAYGYTF
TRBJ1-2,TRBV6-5,CASSDAGGYGYTF
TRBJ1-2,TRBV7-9,CASSLSVDGYTF
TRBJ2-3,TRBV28,CASSPSLLAPRGDTQYF
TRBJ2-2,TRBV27,CAIRGPKLGELFF
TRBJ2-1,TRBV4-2,CASSPASGGSFNEQFF
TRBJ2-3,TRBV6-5,CASNRDRGTDTQYF
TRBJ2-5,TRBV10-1,CASSESLGTGWETQYF
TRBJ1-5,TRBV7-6,CASSPAMPKGPEDLGSQPQHF
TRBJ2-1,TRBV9,CASSGTSGRDYNEQFF
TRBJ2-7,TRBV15,CATSLRPRGYEQYF
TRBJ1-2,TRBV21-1,CARDGNAYGYTF
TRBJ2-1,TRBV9,CASSPTLYNEQFF
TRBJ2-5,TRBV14,CASSQLLLLQGGVQETQYF
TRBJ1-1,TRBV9,CASSAGSDTEAFF
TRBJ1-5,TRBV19,CASSSGGQPQHF
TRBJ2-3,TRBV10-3,CAISGGTSLTDTQYF
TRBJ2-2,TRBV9,CASSVASRELFF
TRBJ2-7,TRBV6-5,CASSYKSGREGEQYF
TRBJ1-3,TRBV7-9,CASSTNRDSGNTIYF
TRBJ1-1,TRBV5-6,CASSPTRGKLNTEAFF
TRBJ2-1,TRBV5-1,CASSLAGADREQFF
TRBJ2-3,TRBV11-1,CASSSPQATDTQYF
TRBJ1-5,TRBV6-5,CASSPRGIQPQHF
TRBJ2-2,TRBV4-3,CASSQERASGNAGELFF